The text below deals with one TCR beta chain. Its antigen remains unidentified. The data originate from a study of cytomegalovirus exposure and HLA in healthy donors. The germline CDR1 and CDR2 sequences are KGHSH and LQKENI. V was trimmed by 0 bases and J by 5 bases, leaving 11 bases between them. This CDR3 contains 14 residues. The repertoire was sequenced with immunoSEQ multiplex PCR; TCRdb's copy has only in-frame clones and lacks some. The data contain 100,000 to 150,000 clones, around 94% of them seen just once; the ten biggest clones take up less than 1.5%. Study-level findings and limits: High specificity and sensitivity for cytomegalovirus status were reported for the classifier. Cytomegalovirus-associated status was assigned to 150 to 200 TCR beta chains. A subsequent analysis found that TCR clusters from the first cohort also tended to co-occur in the 120 or so validation repertoires, with 90% to 95% of cluster scores above 0.

This clonotype was sampled from a woman between 18 and 29 years old in good health and CMV-seronegative. The V and J genes are TRBV18 and TRBJ2-7; possibly TRBD1 for D (6 bases). The sequenced material came from PBMCs. This CDR3 reads CASSPPSGVNEQYF. Written as DNA, the CDR3 is TGTGCCAGCTCACCACCTTCAGGGGTAAACGAGCAGTACTTC.